This TCR beta chain was retrieved from a study of blood T cell repertoires in COVID-19. V was shortened by 2 bases and J by 7 bases, with 6 bases between the two germline ends. Germline V gives CDR1 MDHEN, CDR2 SYDVKM. The CDR3 has 11 amino acids. Sequencing was performed with immunoSEQ multiplex PCR; in TCRdb, only in-frame clones are kept and a portion is missing. The sample gives some 42,000 clones, 85% of which show up once; roughly 5.3% is in the top ten. V and J are TRBV28 and TRBJ2-7; the D gene is possibly TRBD2 (6 bases). This receptor was taken from a man between 45 and 60 years old with active COVID-19. Sequenced: peripheral blood. CDR3 region: CASSLGREQYF. CDR3 DNA sequence: TGTGCCAGCAGTTTAGGGAGGGAGCAGTACTTC. The full variable domain, its missing parts supplied by reference TRBV28 and TRBJ2-7, is DVKVTQSSRYLVKRTGEKVFLECVQDMDHENMFWYRQDPGLGLRLIYFSYDVKMKEKGDIPEGYSVSREKKERFSLILESASTNQTSMYLCASSLGREQYFGPGTRLTVT.